This T cell receptor beta chain was retrieved from a study of blood T cell repertoires in COVID-19. Study-level information: COVID-19 samples collected from the United States, Italy and Spain covered acute and convalescent phases.

On this clone itself: This CDR3 is also generated by other DNA sequences in the sample.

Germline V gene lookup returns CDR1 WNHNN and CDR2 SYGVQD (reference sequence). The CDR3 covers 15 residues. V dropped 3 bases and J dropped 0; count of bases not matched to a gene: 2. Authors' methods: From reference gene primer amplification, estimates of nucleated cell counts were derived. Assay: immunoSEQ multiplex PCR; the TCRdb copy retains only in-frame clones and omits some. D and trimming were read from the DNA, whereas the V and J calls and clone size are those reported in that table. This sample has fewer than 140,000 clones, with roughly four fifths found just once. V gene TRBV10-1 combines with J gene TRBJ2-3; 8 bases match TRBD2. The specimen sequenced was peripheral blood. The receptor comes from a woman aged 55 to 70 with acute or convalescent COVID-19. For the CDR3, the DNA is TGCGCCAGCAGTGAACTAGCGGCTAGCACAGATACGCAGTATTTT. Its translation: CASSELAASTDTQYF.